Below are 30 T cell receptor beta chains sequenced from a single sample in a study of blood T cell repertoires in COVID-19. The data were produced by immunoSEQ multiplex PCR, yet TCRdb's version contains in-frame clones alone and is incomplete. Here the sample spans approximately 100,000 clones, 92% being singletons. Sequencing was performed on peripheral blood. These receptor sequences come from a man in his 70s with acute or convalescent COVID-19.

The chain joins TRBV6-4 to TRBJ1-5, with D unresolved. This CDR3 is 14 amino acids long. Between the trimmed V and J ends, which lost 2 bases and 0 bases, there was a span of 5 bases. Germline V gives CDR1 MRHNA, CDR2 SNTAGT. The CDR3 nucleotides are TGTGCCAGCAGTGACGAGGTTAGCAATCAGCCCCAGCATTTT. This translates into CASSDEVSNQPQHF.

V and J are TRBV7-2 and TRBJ2-2, with D perhaps matching TRBD2 (5 bases). V shed 3 bases and J shed 7 bases, with 9 bases lying between them. Germline CDR1 and CDR2: SGHTA and FQGNSA. The CDR3 runs 13 residues. CDR3 loop: CASSFPGGGELFF. CDR3 nucleotide sequence: TGTGCCAGCAGCTTTCCCGGAGGCGGGGAGCTGTTTTTT.

The V call is TRBV11-3, the J call TRBJ2-1; TRBD2 matches at 7 bases. Germline lookup yields CDR1 SGHNT and CDR2 YENEEA. Trimming cost V 2 bases and J 8 bases; bases outside gene matches: 9. This CDR3 is built from 15 residues. DNA for the CDR3: TGTGCCAGCAGCTTACTAGGCGGGAGATTATATGAGCAGTTCTTC. Its protein is CASSLLGGRLYEQFF.

The gene calls are TRBV7-9 and TRBJ1-5, with a possible D match to TRBD1 (6 bases). V was shortened by 2 bases and J by 6 bases, with 11 bases between the two germline ends. Germline V gene sequence: CDR1 SEHNR, CDR2 FQNEAQ (reference sequence). This CDR3 comprises 14 residues. This chain's CDR3 is CASSLSTGTQPQHF. The CDR3, as DNA: TGTGCCAGCAGCTTATCAACAGGGACTCAGCCCCAGCATTTT.

The J gene is TRBJ1-1, the V gene TRBV18, with TRBD1 matching over 8 bases. Trimming removed 2 bases from V and 5 bases from J; junction bases left unmatched: 7. The CDR3 extends over 15 amino acids. The germline CDR1 and CDR2 sequences are KGHSH and LQKENI. For the CDR3, the DNA is TGTGCCAGCTCACCAGTGACAGGGGTGACGACTGAAGCTTTCTTT. Translating it yields CASSPVTGVTTEAFF. The full variable domain, in which reference TRBV18 and TRBJ1-1 provide the parts outside the CDR3, is NAGVMQNPRHLVRRRGQEARLRCSPMKGHSHVYWYRQLPEEGLKFMVYLQKENIIDESGMPKERFSAEFPKEGPSILRIQQVVRGDSAAYFCASSPVTGVTTEAFFGQGTRLTVV.

The rearrangement uses TRBV7-8 and TRBJ2-7; TRBD2 agrees at 7 bases. Germline V CDR1 and CDR2: SGHVS, FQNEAQ. Trimming took 5 bases from V and 8 from J; bases not matched to a gene: 12. This CDR3 region has 14 residues. The CDR3 sequence is CASSPWEGDGKQYF. As DNA, the CDR3 is TGTGCCAGCAGCCCATGGGAGGGTGATGGTAAGCAGTACTTC.

This clone was seen once. The chain uses TRBV7-9 and TRBJ1-2; D remains unclear. The CDR3 spans 13 residues. Trimming took off 2 bases at V and 1 base at J, with 5 bases between the two ends. In germline, CDR1 is SEHNR, CDR2 FQNEAQ (reference sequence). The CDR3 reads CASSLSNNYGYTF. The CDR3 region has the DNA TGTGCCAGCAGCTTATCTAATAACTATGGCTACACCTTC.

This chain connects TRBV5-1 to TRBJ1-2, with TRBD1 matching over 7 bases. The CDR3 has 14 amino acids. V trimming: 2 bases; J trimming: 2 bases; junction bases outside the gene matches: 3. From germline, CDR1 is SGHRS and CDR2 YFSETQ. The CDR3 DNA is TGCGCCAGCAGCTTTGGGACAGTCAACTATGGCTACACCTTC. Its protein is CASSFGTVNYGYTF.

V usage is TRBV10-3 and J usage is TRBJ1-1; the D is unclear. The CDR3 sequence is 15 residues long. V shed 10 bases and J shed 6 bases, with 24 bases lying between them. In germline, CDR1 is ENHRY, CDR2 SYGVKD. As DNA, the CDR3 is TGTGCCACCTCGAGCGGAGACGGCCTATTCGCTGAAGCTTTCTTT. Its protein is CATSSGDGLFAEAFF.

The chain uses TRBV11-2 and TRBJ1-6; TRBD1 agrees at 12 bases. Looked up from germline, CDR1 is SGHAT and CDR2 is FQNNGV. After removal of 3 bases from V and 14 bases from J, the junction contained 5 bases not matched to a gene. This CDR3 has 14 amino acids. As DNA, the CDR3 is TGTGCCAGCAGCTTGGGACAGGGGGCGCGAACCCTCCACTTT. Its protein product is CASSLGQGARTLHF. The full variable domain, completed using reference TRBV11-2 and TRBJ1-6, is EAGVAQSPRYKIIEKRQSVAFWCNPISGHATLYWYQQILGQGPKLLIQFQNNGVVDDSQLPKDRFSAERLKGVDSTLKIQPAKLEDSAVYLCASSLGQGARTLHFGNGTRLTVT.

As DNA, the CDR3 is TGTGCCAGCTCACCCCTAGCTAGTGGGGCCAACGTCCTGACTTTC. The encoded protein is CASSPLASGANVLTF. The chain uses TRBV18 and TRBJ2-6, with a possible D match to TRBD2 (5 bases). The V end lost 3 bases, the J end lost 3 bases, and 9 bases lay between the germline ends. This CDR3 region has 15 residues. Per germline, CDR1 KGHSH and CDR2 LQKENI.

CDR3 DNA sequence: TGTGCCAGTAGTACACTGGTTCGGCCCCAGCATTTT. Amino acids: CASSTLVRPQHF. The chain recombines TRBV19 with TRBJ1-5; D unresolved. This CDR3 has 12 residues. Trimming pared 4 bases from V and 9 bases from J, leaving 10 bases between. Germline loops: CDR1 LNHDA, CDR2 SQIVND (reference sequence).

The CDR3 nucleotides are TGTGCCAGCAGTCTAAAACAGGGGAACTATGGCTACACCTTC. Amino acid sequence: CASSLKQGNYGYTF. The chain links TRBV7-8 to TRBJ1-2; TRBD1 matches at 7 bases. Trimming at V came to 6 bases and at J to 2 bases, leaving 6 bases not matched to a gene. Per the germline V gene, CDR1 is SGHVS and CDR2 is FQNEAQ. There are 14 residues in the CDR3.

The V and J genes are TRBV29-1 and TRBJ1-1; no clear D gene. V dropped 6 bases and J dropped 3 bases, with 8 bases sitting between them. CDR3 length: 11 amino acids. CDR1 and CDR2 from the germline V gene are SQVTM and ANQGSEA. Here the CDR3 reads CSVVQYTEAFF. The CDR3 DNA is TGCAGCGTGGTACAGTACACTGAAGCTTTCTTT.

This clone was seen repeatedly, ten times or more. The chain has TRBV18 and TRBJ1-1, with D possibly being TRBD1 (5 bases). This CDR3 spans 15 amino acids. V lost 3 bases and J 3 bases, leaving 14 bases between the germline ends. CDR1 is KGHSH and CDR2 is LQKENI in the germline V gene. CDR3 loop: CASSPPVGRDTEAFF. The CDR3 region has the DNA TGTGCCAGCTCACCGCCGGTAGGCAGGGACACTGAAGCTTTCTTT.

The chain has TRBV6-2 or TRBV6-3 and TRBJ2-1; 10 bases line up with TRBD1. Unmatched junction bases numbered 2, after V lost 6 bases and J lost 6 bases. CDR1 MNHEY and CDR2 SVGEGT come from the germline V gene. This CDR3 has 13 amino acids. CDR3 DNA: TGTGCCAGCAGCCGGACAGGGGGCAATGAGCAGTTCTTC. Its protein product is CASSRTGGNEQFF.

The CDR3 reads CASSLGLGNTEAFF. CDR3 bases: TGTGCCAGCAGCTTGGGTCTAGGGAACACTGAAGCTTTCTTT. The gene calls are TRBV5-6 and TRBJ1-1; D uncertain. Germline values: CDR1 SGHDT, CDR2 YYEEEE. Trimming shortened V by 0 bases and J by 1 base, and 7 bases separated the two germline ends. The length of the CDR3 is 14 residues.

The chain employs TRBV5-6 and TRBJ2-5, with 13 bases fitting TRBD2. Looked up from germline, CDR1 is SGHDT and CDR2 is YYEEEE. The CDR3 is 16 residues long. The V and J ends lost 4 bases and 9 bases, in that order; junction bases with no gene match: 12. The CDR3 coding sequence is TGTGCCAGCAGCCTGGGACTAGCGGGGCTCTGGCGGGCCCAGTACTTC. Translating it yields CASSLGLAGLWRAQYF.

The gene calls are TRBV12-3 or TRBV12-4 and TRBJ1-3; D is perhaps TRBD1 (5 bases). The V and J ends lost 10 bases and 0 bases respectively, with 10 bases between them. The CDR3 has 13 residues. DNA for the CDR3: TGTGCCACCCAGGGTTCCTCTGGAAACACCATATATTTT. Its translation is CATQGSSGNTIYF.

The rearrangement joins TRBV27 to TRBJ2-5, with D possibly being TRBD1 (5 bases). The germline V and J ends were trimmed by 1 base and 5 bases, with 14 bases remaining between them. The germline V gene encodes CDR1 MNHEY and CDR2 SMNVEV (reference sequence). This CDR3 has 15 residues. The CDR3 sequence: CASSLFPGNPETQYF. For the CDR3, the DNA is TGTGCCAGCAGTTTATTTCCAGGGAACCCGGAGACCCAGTACTTC.

With regard to this clone: The sample holds other DNA sequences that translate to the same CDR3. The rearrangement uses TRBV5-1 and TRBJ1-4, with 7 bases matching TRBD1. V lost 4 bases, J lost 3 bases, and 3 bases stayed unmatched. The CDR3 is 14 amino acids. Germline V gene sequence: CDR1 SGHRS, CDR2 YFSETQ. The CDR3 here is CASSPGTANEKLFF. DNA for the CDR3: TGCGCCAGCAGCCCAGGGACAGCTAATGAAAAACTGTTTTTT.

V gene TRBV6-5 combines with J gene TRBJ1-1; D is unclear. The germline gives CDR1 MNHEY, CDR2 SVGAGI. Deletions cut 0 bases from V and 4 bases from J, with 12 bases between. The CDR3 loop spans 15 amino acids. Written as DNA, the CDR3 is TGTGCCAGCAGTTACTCGGCAGGTTTGGTCACTGAAGCTTTCTTT. Its protein product is CASSYSAGLVTEAFF.

The CDR3 is CAWGTGASYEQYF. The DNA of the CDR3 is TGTGCCTGGGGGACAGGGGCCTCCTACGAGCAGTACTTC. V usage is TRBV30 and J usage is TRBJ2-7, with 10 bases lining up with TRBD1. The CDR3 has 13 residues. CDR1 GTSNPN and CDR2 SVGIG come from the germline V gene (reference sequence). With V trimmed by 5 bases and J by 0 bases, 1 base remained unmatched.

The chain links TRBV7-9 to TRBJ1-2; 7 bases are shared with TRBD1. CDR3 length: 14 amino acids. V trimming: 7 bases; J trimming: 8 bases; junction bases outside the gene matches: 13. The germline V gene encodes CDR1 SEHNR and CDR2 FQNEAQ (reference sequence). The CDR3 loop is CASTLLQGSRGYTF. CDR3 bases: TGTGCCAGCACCCTTCTACAGGGGTCAAGGGGCTACACCTTC.

The rearrangement uses TRBV3-1 (or the pseudogene TRBV3-2) and TRBJ1-4; TRBD1 agrees at 7 bases. The length of the CDR3 is 13 residues. Germline-derived CDR1 and CDR2 are LGHDT and YNNKEL (reference sequence). With V trimmed by 5 bases and J by 8 bases, 5 bases remained unmatched. CDR3 DNA sequence: TGTGCCAGCAGCGCGGGACAGAGAGAAAAACTGTTTTTT. Translating it yields CASSAGQREKLFF.

This chain's CDR3 is CASSQGGPNTQYF. DNA for the CDR3: TGCGCCAGCAGCCAAGGAGGGCCAAATACGCAGTATTTT. The chain combines TRBV4-3 with TRBJ2-3; TRBD2 might be the D (5 bases). The germline gives CDR1 LGHNA, CDR2 YSLEER. The CDR3 spans 13 residues. Trimming cost V 1 base and J 7 bases, with 9 bases left between them.

This chain's CDR3 is CASSYSASGVNEQFF. CDR3 coding DNA: TGTGCCAGCAGTTACTCGGCTAGCGGGGTTAATGAGCAGTTCTTC. The chain carries TRBV6-5 and TRBJ2-1, with 9 bases lining up with TRBD2. The CDR3 runs 15 residues. Germline CDR1 reads MNHEY; CDR2 reads SVGAGI. The trim removed 0 bases at V and 7 bases at J, leaving 4 bases unmatched.

The chain is built from TRBV10-3 and TRBJ2-5; D possibly corresponds to TRBD2 (6 bases). Germline V gives CDR1 ENHRY, CDR2 SYGVKD. This CDR3 comprises 13 residues. V shed 5 bases and J shed 2 bases, with 9 bases lying between them. CDR3 DNA: TGTGCCATCAGTACGGGACTTCAAGAGACCCAGTACTTC. As protein: CAISTGLQETQYF.

This clone was picked up one time. The DNA for the CDR3 is TGTGCCAGAGCAGGGACAGGACTTGGCTACACCTTC. Translated: CARAGTGLGYTF. This chain joins TRBV2 and TRBJ1-2; TRBD1 agrees at 8 bases. The CDR3 sequence is 12 residues long. The V gene end was trimmed by 9 bases and the J gene end by 7 bases; junction bases not matched to a gene: 7. CDR1 SNHLY and CDR2 FYNNEI come from the germline V gene.

The chain is built from TRBV11-3 and TRBJ2-1; TRBD2 agrees at 7 bases. V was clipped by 8 bases and J by 2 bases; unmatched bases: 0. The CDR3 has 12 amino acids. CDR1 and CDR2 from the germline V gene are SGHNT and YENEEA. The CDR3 DNA reads TGTGCCAGCGGGGGGGCCTACAATGAGCAGTTCTTC. It is translated as CASGGAYNEQFF. Drawing the rest from reference TRBV11-3 and TRBJ2-1, the complete variable domain is EAGVVQSPRYKIIEKKQPVAFWCNPISGHNTLYWYLQNLGQGPELLIRYENEEAVDDSQLPKDRFSAERLKGVDSTLKIQPAELGDSAVYLCASGGAYNEQFFGPGTRLTVL.